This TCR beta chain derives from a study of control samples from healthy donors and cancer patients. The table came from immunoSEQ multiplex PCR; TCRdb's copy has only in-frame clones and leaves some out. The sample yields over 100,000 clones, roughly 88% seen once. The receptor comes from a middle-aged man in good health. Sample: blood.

CDR3 sequence: CAPAGQVYGYTF. CDR3 bases: TGTGCGCCGGCGGGACAGGTGTATGGCTACACCTTC. The V and J genes are TRBV6-5 and TRBJ1-2, with TRBD1 matching over 8 bases. CDR1 is MNHEY, CDR2 SVGAGI, per germline. The CDR3 spans 12 residues.